Each of the 2 T cell receptor beta chains below was sequenced from the same sample in a study of blood T cell repertoires in COVID-19. The method was immunoSEQ multiplex PCR; TCRdb's version includes in-frame clones alone and lacks a portion of them. The sample carries a few hundred thousand clones, 90% recorded once. Sequenced material: peripheral blood. These receptors originate from a middle-aged woman with COVID-19, enrolled during active disease.

This sequence joins TRBV28 and TRBJ2-7; 10 bases map to TRBD2. The CDR3 is 16 residues long. The V and J ends lost 5 bases and 1 base, in that order; junction bases with no gene match: 8. Germline CDR1 is MDHEN and CDR2 is SYDVKM. DNA for the CDR3: TGTGCCAGCAGTCTCCAAGCGGGAGGGCCTTCCTACGAGCAGTACTTC. Protein sequence: CASSLQAGGPSYEQYF.

The chain has TRBV29-1 and TRBJ1-2; 7 bases are shared with TRBD1. CDR1 is SQVTM and CDR2 is ANQGSEA in the germline V gene. Losses at the gene ends were 7 bases for V and 7 bases for J; bases not matched to a gene: 12. This CDR3 has 13 residues. The CDR3 region is CSAAALNRGGYTF. Here the CDR3 DNA reads TGCAGCGCCGCGGCGTTGAACAGGGGTGGCTACACCTTC.